The 17 T cell receptor beta chains below come from one sample, sequenced in a study of blood T cell repertoires in COVID-19. Method: immunoSEQ multiplex PCR; TCRdb's copy keeps in-frame clones and lacks some. The sample lists approximately 160,000 clones; about 86% were seen once. The sequencing sample was made of peripheral blood. The origin of the receptors is a woman older than 75 with acute or convalescent COVID-19.

The chain combines TRBV9 with TRBJ1-5; 7 bases are shared with TRBD1. This CDR3 is 15 amino acids long. CDR1 is SGDLS, CDR2 YYNGEE, per germline. J was trimmed by 1 base and V by 4 bases; bases with no gene match: 5. The CDR3 DNA reads as TGTGCCAGCAGCTTAGGGGGCAGGAGCAATCAGCCCCAGCATTTT. Translating gives CASSLGGRSNQPQHF.

This clone was observed once. The gene calls are TRBV3-1 (or the pseudogene TRBV3-2) and TRBJ2-2; TRBD2 matches 11 bases. V gave up 1 base and J gave up 5 bases; unmatched junction bases: 3. Germline V gene data show CDR1 as LGHDT and CDR2 as YNNKEL (reference sequence). This CDR3 is 16 amino acids long. CDR3 nucleotides: TGTGCCAGCAGCCAAGGACTAGCGGGAACAACCGGGGAGCTGTTTTTT. It is translated as CASSQGLAGTTGELFF.

This chain links TRBV15 with TRBJ2-5; maybe TRBD2 (5 bases). This CDR3 is built from 14 residues. Per germline, CDR1 LNHNV and CDR2 YYDKDF (reference sequence). V was cut by 4 bases and J by 4 bases, with 13 bases left in between. CDR3 coding DNA: TGTGCCACCAGCAAGCGGAGAAAGGGAGAGACCCAGTACTTC. Translated, it gives CATSKRRKGETQYF.

CDR3 sequence: CASSLPGNQPQHF. DNA for the CDR3: TGTGCCAGCAGTTTACCCGGGAATCAGCCCCAGCATTTT. The rearrangement links TRBV28 to TRBJ1-5; D is unclear. Germline V gives CDR1 MDHEN, CDR2 SYDVKM. V was shortened by 2 bases and J by 4 bases, with 6 bases between the two germline ends. This CDR3 has 13 amino acids.

The rearrangement links TRBV6-6 to TRBJ1-2; D gene unclear. The CDR3 totals 14 residues. The V end was cut by 5 bases, the J end by 0 bases, with 10 bases between. Germline V gene sequence: CDR1 MNHNY, CDR2 SVGAGI (reference sequence). The CDR3 sequence: CASSPRATNYGYTF. The CDR3 DNA sequence: TGTGCCAGCAGTCCTAGAGCAACTAACTATGGCTACACCTTC.

The chain employs TRBV9 and TRBJ1-3, with no clear D. This CDR3 region has 14 residues. Germline V gene sequence: CDR1 SGDLS, CDR2 YYNGEE. The germline V and J ends were trimmed by 3 bases and 3 bases, with 10 bases remaining between them. The CDR3 coding sequence is TGTGCCAGCAGCGCCCGCCACAGTGGAAACACCATATATTTT. This translates into CASSARHSGNTIYF.

The chain carries TRBV9 and TRBJ1-5; D might be TRBD1 (6 bases). V lost 4 bases and J 2 bases, leaving 16 bases between the germline ends. This CDR3 has 16 amino acids. Germline V gene lookup returns CDR1 SGDLS and CDR2 YYNGEE. Here the CDR3 DNA reads TGTGCCAGCAGCCGGGACCCGGACAGAGGCAATCAGCCCCAGCATTTT. Translated, it gives CASSRDPDRGNQPQHF. Full variable domain (remainder filled in from reference TRBV9 and TRBJ1-5): DSGVTQTPKHLITATGQRVTLRCSPRSGDLSVYWYQQSLDQGLQFLIQYYNGEERAKGNILERFSAQQFPDLHSELNLSSLELGDSALYFCASSRDPDRGNQPQHFGDGTRLSIL.

This chain links TRBV6-5 with TRBJ1-5, with TRBD1 as a possible D gene (6 bases). From germline, CDR1 is MNHEY and CDR2 SVGAGI. This CDR3 comprises 15 residues. V lost 6 bases and J 1 base, leaving 13 bases between the germline ends. The CDR3 DNA reads as TGTGCCAGCAGAGTGACAGGTGCCAGCAATCAGCCCCAGCATTTT. This translates into CASRVTGASNQPQHF.

The chain is built from TRBV28 and TRBJ1-2; 8 bases are a match to TRBD1. Germline values: CDR1 MDHEN, CDR2 SYDVKM. Germline trimming cut 2 bases from V and 2 bases from J; bases unmatched to any gene: 1. The CDR3 is 14 amino acids. As DNA, the CDR3 is TGTGCCAGCAGTTTACCAGGGGGCAACTATGGCTACACCTTC. The encoded protein is CASSLPGGNYGYTF.

The table lists this clone with a count of one. V usage is TRBV19 and J usage is TRBJ1-4, with D unclear. V dropped 7 bases and J dropped 8 bases, with 23 bases sitting between them. CDR3 length: 16 residues. Germline CDR1 and CDR2: LNHDA and SQIVND (reference sequence). In DNA, the CDR3 is TGTGCCAGTACCCCCCTCGGGAACCGCGGAGGGGAAAAACTGTTTTTT. Protein: CASTPLGNRGGEKLFF.

The V call is TRBV7-3, the J call TRBJ2-3; 7 nucleotides line up with TRBD1. Unmatched junction bases numbered 6, after V lost 5 bases and J lost 1 base. In germline, CDR1 is SGHTA, CDR2 FQGTGA. The CDR3 spans 15 residues. The CDR3 loop reads CASSPQGDGTDTQYF. The DNA for the CDR3 is TGTGCCAGCAGCCCTCAGGGGGACGGCACAGATACGCAGTATTTT.

This clone came up a few times. The rearrangement links TRBV9 to TRBJ1-1; D might be TRBD1 (5 bases). Trimming took 5 bases from V and 5 from J, leaving 19 bases between them. There are 15 residues in the CDR3. Germline loops: CDR1 SGDLS, CDR2 YYNGEE. CDR3 in DNA: TGTGCCAGCAGTGCACAACCTCAGGGATATACTGAAGCTTTCTTT. Residues: CASSAQPQGYTEAFF. Full variable domain (outside the CDR3, taken from reference TRBV9 and TRBJ1-1): DSGVTQTPKHLITATGQRVTLRCSPRSGDLSVYWYQQSLDQGLQFLIQYYNGEERAKGNILERFSAQQFPDLHSELNLSSLELGDSALYFCASSAQPQGYTEAFFGQGTRLTVV.

The rearrangement links TRBV7-9 to TRBJ1-1; tentative D call: TRBD1 (6 bases). The germline CDR1 and CDR2 sequences are SEHNR and FQNEAQ (reference sequence). V shed 3 bases and J shed 5 bases, with 13 bases lying between them. The CDR3 loop spans 14 amino acids. The CDR3 protein is CASSFRRGGTEAFF. Here the CDR3 DNA reads TGTGCCAGCAGCTTTCGCAGGGGCGGGACTGAAGCTTTCTTT.

The CDR3 protein is CASSQDAELNYGYTF. The CDR3 coding sequence is TGCGCCAGCAGCCAAGATGCGGAGCTTAACTATGGCTACACCTTC. The rearrangement links TRBV4-3 to TRBJ1-2; D uncertain. Germline lookup yields CDR1 LGHNA and CDR2 YSLEER. V lost 0 bases and J 1 base, leaving 9 bases between the germline ends. The CDR3 contains 15 residues.

The V gene is TRBV7-2, the J gene TRBJ1-5; the D is unclear. The length of the CDR3 is 15 residues. The V and J ends lost 1 base and 0 bases respectively, with 7 bases between them. Germline CDR1 and CDR2: SGHTA and FQGNSA. DNA for the CDR3: TGTGCCAGCAGCTTAGGTTTTAATAGCAATCAGCCCCAGCATTTT. This encodes CASSLGFNSNQPQHF.

The gene calls are TRBV19 and TRBJ1-5; weak D call: TRBD1 (6 bases). This CDR3 has 14 residues. Trimming took 3 bases from V and 2 from J, leaving 8 bases between them. The germline V gene has CDR1 LNHDA and CDR2 SQIVND (reference sequence). The CDR3, as DNA: TGTGCCAGTAGTATGTCAGGGGGCAATCAGCCCCAGCATTTT. It is translated as CASSMSGGNQPQHF.

The rearrangement joins TRBV28 to TRBJ2-2; 9 bases align to TRBD2. CDR1 is MDHEN, CDR2 SYDVKM, per germline. V shed 5 bases, J shed 6 bases, and the junction held 7 bases outside the gene matches. This CDR3 is 15 amino acids long. The CDR3 here is CASSPRGGRAGELFF. CDR3 coding DNA: TGTGCCAGCAGTCCCCGCGGCGGGAGGGCCGGGGAGCTGTTTTTT.